This T cell receptor beta chain was documented in a study of T cell changes during pregnancy in multiple sclerosis. Sequencing used immunoSEQ multiplex PCR; TCRdb keeps in-frame clones, though not all of them. Counted here are about 54,000 clones, approximately 92% occurring once; the ten biggest clones make up 0.95% to 1.5%. This clonotype was obtained from a female donor in good health, enrolled as a control in a pregnancy study. Source: peripheral blood, taken after pregnancy.

CDR3 DNA sequence: TGCGCCAACCCGAGACAGTTATACGAGCAGTACTTC. Translating gives CANPRQLYEQYF. The genes are TRBV10-1 and TRBJ2-7; a possible D gene is TRBD1 (5 bases). Germline values: CDR1 WNHNN, CDR2 SYGVQD (reference sequence). Trimming cost V 10 bases and J 4 bases, with 14 bases left between them. This CDR3 is 12 amino acids long.